The 6 T cell receptor beta chains given below trace back to one sample, sequenced in a study of blood T cell repertoires in COVID-19. The table came from immunoSEQ multiplex PCR; TCRdb's copy has only in-frame clones and leaves some out. The profile shows some 130,000 clones, 84% of them singletons. Sequenced material: PBMCs or T cells enriched from blood (not recorded which). Every receptor here comes from a man in his forties or fifties with acute COVID-19.

About this clone: Other DNA variants within this sample encode the same CDR3. J is TRBJ2-1 and V is TRBV3-1 (or the pseudogene TRBV3-2), with D possibly matching TRBD1 (5 bases). The CDR3 covers 13 residues. Germline-derived CDR1 and CDR2 are LGHDT and YNNKEL (reference sequence). V gave up 1 base and J gave up 4 bases, with 5 bases separating them. The CDR3 is CASSQAGYNEQFF. In nucleotides, the CDR3 is TGTGCCAGCAGCCAAGCAGGGTACAATGAGCAGTTCTTC.

This sequence joins TRBV5-1 and TRBJ2-5; TRBD1 matches 11 bases. The V gene's germline CDR1 is SGHRS and CDR2 YFSETQ. V trimming: 0 bases; J trimming: 3 bases; junction bases outside the gene matches: 1. The CDR3 length is 15 residues. The chain's CDR3 is CASSLGTGGEETQYF. DNA for the CDR3: TGCGCCAGCAGCTTGGGGACAGGGGGCGAAGAGACCCAGTACTTC.

V is TRBV19 and J is TRBJ2-6; D gene unclear. The V and J ends lost 1 base and 0 bases respectively, with 10 bases between them. Germline-derived CDR1 and CDR2 are LNHDA and SQIVND (reference sequence). The CDR3 loop spans 17 amino acids. CDR3 sequence reads: CASSIGVQSSGANVLTF. Here the CDR3 DNA reads TGTGCCAGTAGTATAGGGGTACAGAGCTCTGGGGCCAACGTCCTGACTTTC. The full variable domain, with the rest looked up from reference TRBV19 and TRBJ2-6, is DGGITQSPKYLFRKEGQNVTLSCEQNLNHDAMYWYRQDPGQGLRLIYYSQIVNDFQKGDIAEGYSVSREKKESFPLTVTSAQKNPTAFYLCASSIGVQSSGANVLTFGAGSRLTVL.

The J gene is TRBJ2-7, the V gene TRBV19; tentatively, D is TRBD1 (5 bases). V lost 7 bases and J lost 2, with 15 bases in between. The CDR3 is made up of 14 amino acids. Germline CDR1 and CDR2: LNHDA and SQIVND (reference sequence). CDR3 region: CASTTVGQPYEQYF. CDR3 DNA sequence: TGTGCCAGTACCACCGTGGGGCAGCCCTACGAGCAGTACTTC.

The J gene is TRBJ2-7, the V gene TRBV10-1, with 7 bases fitting TRBD1. Germline V CDR1 and CDR2: WNHNN, SYGVQD (reference sequence). Germline trimming cut 2 bases from V and 0 bases from J; bases unmatched to any gene: 7. The CDR3 has 16 residues. CDR3 amino acids: CASSENRDSYSYEQYF. The CDR3 nucleotides are TGCGCCAGCAGTGAGAACCGGGACAGTTACTCCTACGAGCAGTACTTC.

The genes are TRBV12-3 or TRBV12-4 and TRBJ1-5, with no clear D. The length of the CDR3 is 13 residues. The V and J ends lost 5 bases and 7 bases respectively, with 12 bases between them. The CDR3 sequence is CASSLYRGQPQHF. The DNA of the CDR3 is TGTGCCAGCAGTCTCTACCGGGGACAGCCCCAGCATTTT.